This paragraph reports one T cell receptor (beta chain). The antigen is undetermined. The CDR3 runs 13 residues. After removal of 4 bases from V and 7 bases from J, the junction contained 7 bases not matched to a gene. Germline V lookup: CDR1 MNHNS, CDR2 SASEGT. The data were taken from a study of cytomegalovirus exposure and HLA in healthy donors. TCRdb keeps only in-frame clones here, not all; method: immunoSEQ multiplex PCR. This sample has 35,000 to 50,000 clones, with roughly 93% found just once. Study findings and constraints: As was reported, the classifier diagnosed cytomegalovirus status with high specificity and sensitivity. Overall, approximately 150 TCR beta chains were annotated as cytomegalovirus-associated. Three CMV-associated chains proved CMV antigen-specific in vitro. TCR clusters originating in the first cohort tended to co-occur in the approximately 120 validation repertoires, according to a later analysis.

The gene calls are TRBV6-1 and TRBJ2-7, with 7 bases identical to TRBD1. The sequencing sample was made of PBMCs. This clonotype was obtained from a woman younger than 35 in good health and CMV-seronegative. As DNA, the CDR3 is TGTGCCAGCAGTGTAGGACAGGAAAAAGAGCAGTACTTC. Translating it yields CASSVGQEKEQYF.